This T cell receptor (beta chain) was found in a study of shared T cell receptors in the human thymus (dated by TCRdb to the early 2020s). In the study overall: The study investigated the way shared, self-reactive T-cell receptor alpha chains are produced in the human thymus.

On this clone: Its cognate antigen has yet to be identified. No base quality values were provided; no much bigger clone lies one nucleotide off.

The receptor library was made with the immunoSEQ multiplex PCR assay. Drawn from immuneACCESS, this table holds only the in-frame rearrangements with V and J called that TCRdb kept. Clones are partly lost; checked studies trace under half to an unresolved V gene and leave the rest unexplained. Recorded for this sample are roughly 500,000 clones; 75% to 80% of them occurred a single time. Clones ranked in the top ten supply about 0.013% of the sample. These sequences were also reported in another study, on human thymus T cells. The second source states: The donors were immunologically healthy infants in Finland who had open corrective cardiac surgery for congenital heart defects. The thymus tissue came from surgical resects taken out during corrective cardiac surgery. Usage of V and J gene segments appeared to be biased in both the thymic and the peripheral blood repertoires. According to the related research, thymic TCR repertoires were highly overlapping among unrelated individuals. The study described the TCR alpha and beta repertoires in under 10 infant thymus samples and four matching peripheral blood samples. Donor ages ranging from about 6 to 244 days were recorded, and about six male and a couple of female infants were included in the cohort. Thymocytes were freed from the tissue by mechanical means and kept at -70 degrees C as pellets of roughly 9-30 million cells. A QIAsymphony instrument was used to extract genomic DNA from frozen cell pellets. The immunoSEQ multiplex PCR assay was used to amplify the TCRB and TCRAD loci from a standardized quantity of quality-controlled genomic DNA. The amplicons spanned the V(D)J region and were long enough to cover the CDR3 and allow V and J genes to be identified. Through the commercial immunoSEQ service, the amplicons were sequenced on an Illumina platform. Primer bias and sequencing errors were corrected using previously described methods, and TCRAD and TCRB definitions followed the IMGT database. immunoSEQ Analyzer 3.0 and VDJTools were used for repertoire analysis, which covered basic statistics, V/J segment usage, diversity estimates, rarefaction and pairwise overlap. Diversity was estimated with Chao1, ChaoE, Efron-Thisted, Shannon and inverse Simpson indices, and also on datasets down-sampled to the smallest sample. Repertoire overlap was determined by strict matching of CDR3 nucleotide sequence, V gene and J gene, and Jaccard-based multidimensional scaling clustering was applied. On average, thymus samples gave 650,000 to 850,000 unique TCRB clonotypes, whereas blood samples gave around 84,000.

The source is a boy under three years old with a congenital heart defect. Donor details come from another sample of the same person, matched by shared clones. Specimen: thymocytes.

The encoded CDR3 is CASSKSPEKLFF. The sequenced DNA is TGTGCCAGCAGCAAAAGCCCAGAAAAACTGTTTTTT. The sequence is built from TRBV13 and TRBJ1-4, with the D gene call left open. V is cut by 5 bases and J by 8 bases, and the space between the germline ends is 9 bases. The germline V gene (reference sequence) gives CDR1 as PRHDT and CDR2 as FYEKMQ. The CDR3 covers 12 residues, taking in both the cysteine and the phenylalanine. Of all the DNA, just the CDR3 is kept, 36 bases in frame from base 1.